These T cell receptor beta chains were read from a single sample in a study of blood T cell repertoires in COVID-19. The protocol was immunoSEQ multiplex PCR, while the TCRdb copy is restricted to in-frame clones and leaves out a portion. The sample lists over 75,000 clones, roughly nine tenths occurring once. Material: peripheral blood. These receptors were collected from a woman over 75 with active COVID-19. Both conserved end residues are part of each CDR3. A D gene is named only where the DNA matches it firmly. The listing skips clone size in some rows; elsewhere it reads once, few, many or a size class.

d_gene	v_gene	j_gene	abundance	CDR3aa	CDR3nt
NA	TRBV7-3	TRBJ1-5	NA	CASSLGRGPNQPQHF	TGTGCCAGCAGCTTAGGGAGGGGCCCGAATCAGCCCCAGCATTTT
NA	TRBV3-1/TRBV3-2	TRBJ1-5	NA	CASSQVFPRVLYSNQPQHF	TGTGCCAGCAGCCAAGTATTCCCCAGGGTTCTATATAGCAATCAGCCCCAGCATTTT
TRBD1	TRBV11-3	TRBJ2-1	NA	CASSRAPITGVVYNEQFF	TGTGCCAGCAGCCGAGCCCCGATAACAGGGGTTGTCTACAATGAGCAGTTCTTC
NA	TRBV11-2	TRBJ1-6	NA	CASSPGVSSYNSPLHF	TGTGCCAGCAGCCCGGGGGTCAGCTCCTATAATTCACCCCTCCACTTT
TRBD1	TRBV10-3	TRBJ1-5	NA	CAPGTGGDLSNQPQHF	TGTGCCCCCGGGACAGGGGGGGACCTGAGCAATCAGCCCCAGCATTTT
NA	TRBV6-5	TRBJ1-5	NA	CASRPRQAPGQPQHF	TGTGCCAGCAGGCCCAGACAGGCCCCGGGGCAGCCCCAGCATTTT
NA	TRBV14	TRBJ2-7	NA	CASSQVGRYEQYF	TGTGCCAGCAGCCAAGTAGGCAGGTACGAGCAGTACTTC
NA	TRBV18	TRBJ1-1	NA	CASSVTGRVEEAFF	TGTGCCAGCTCTGTGACAGGCAGGGTCGAGGAAGCTTTCTTT
NA	TRBV6-6	TRBJ2-3	NA	CASSPQLQDTQYF	TGTGCCAGCAGTCCACAGCTCCAAGATACGCAGTATTTT
TRBD1	TRBV6-6	TRBJ2-3	NA	CASSYRDREDTQYF	TGTGCCAGCAGTTACCGGGACAGGGAGGATACGCAGTATTTT
NA	TRBV10-1	TRBJ1-4	NA	CASSESTRGWGNEKLFF	TGCGCCAGCAGTGAGTCTACAAGGGGATGGGGTAATGAAAAACTGTTTTTT
TRBD2	TRBV29-1	TRBJ2-3	NA	CSARVTSGQSTDTQYF	TGCAGCGCTAGAGTTACTAGCGGACAAAGCACAGATACGCAGTATTTT
TRBD2	TRBV19	TRBJ2-1	NA	CASSMGLAGVGNEQFF	TGTGCCAGTAGTATGGGACTAGCGGGGGTTGGCAATGAGCAGTTCTTC
NA	TRBV18	TRBJ2-3	once	CASSPRLVGGTDTQYF	TGTGCCAGCTCACCCCGACTAGTGGGGGGCACAGATACGCAGTATTTT
NA	TRBV5-1	TRBJ2-7	few	CASSPSGSVQYF	TGCGCCAGCAGCCCCTCGGGGTCGGTGCAGTACTTC
NA	TRBV14	TRBJ1-2	NA	CASSPQSNYGYTF	TGTGCCAGCAGCCCGCAGTCTAACTATGGCTACACCTTC
TRBD2	TRBV28	TRBJ2-7	NA	CASSLAGEVYEQYF	TGTGCCAGCAGTTTAGCGGGAGAGGTATACGAGCAGTACTTC